This T cell receptor beta chain was sequenced in a study of T cells in Graves' hyperthyroidism and ophthalmopathy. What was amplified from RNA transcripts were TCR beta CDR3 regions. Researchers ran a first-round RT-PCR on the TCR CDR3 using the HTBI primer set. TCRdb analysed the multiplex PCR reads with MiXCR anew, one entry per CDR3 protein. Of roughly 400,000 distinct CDR3 sequences in the sample, about 14% were seen once. The sample holds a few counts of this clonotype. Researchers barred patients who had uncontrolled infection, other autoimmune disease, pregnancy or lactation. PBMCs stemmed from less than 13 ml fresh peripheral blood. Trimming shortened V by 3 bases and J by 3 bases, and 6 bases separated the two germline ends. The CDR3 is made up of 13 amino acids. Germline-derived CDR1 and CDR2 are SGHDN and FVKESK.

The sample comprised blood. This chain connects TRBV14 to TRBJ2-1; no reliable D call. This receptor was taken from a man in his fifties with Graves' ophthalmopathy. The CDR3 loop reads CASSHLGYNEQFF. DNA for the CDR3: TGTGCCAGCAGCCATCTCGGCTACAATGAGCAGTTCTTC.